This T cell receptor (beta chain) was sequenced for a study of CD8+ T cells in alopecia areata. Study at large: Dosing spanned 6 to 18 months on tofacitinib, then 6 months off drug.

Study-level findings and limits: Greater clonality was observed in lesional scalp samples, especially alopecia totalis/universalis, versus normal scalp. Scalp clonality and expanded CD8+ clones among the top 100 showed significant decreases with tofacitinib.

The treatment denotes: oral pan-JAK inhibitor, 5-10 mg twice daily. A word on this clone: Antigen unknown.

RNA extraction was followed by reverse transcription into cDNA, which acted as the sequencing template. TCRdb keeps only in-frame clones here, not all; method: immunoSEQ multiplex PCR. The sample yields approximately 180,000 clones, around 64% seen once. This CDR3 has 12 amino acids. V dropped 2 bases and J dropped 8; count of bases not matched to a gene: 3. Germline values: CDR1 SGHRS, CDR2 YFSETQ. The sequence was obtained from a human donor with alopecia areata. The chain is built from TRBV5-1 and TRBJ1-2; 7 bases align to TRBD1. Sequenced material: CD4+ T cells sorted from blood, taken at roughly week 49, from a patient treated with tofacitinib. The CDR3 nucleotides are TGCGCCAGCAGCTTCACAGGGGACGGCTACACCTTC. It encodes CASSFTGDGYTF.